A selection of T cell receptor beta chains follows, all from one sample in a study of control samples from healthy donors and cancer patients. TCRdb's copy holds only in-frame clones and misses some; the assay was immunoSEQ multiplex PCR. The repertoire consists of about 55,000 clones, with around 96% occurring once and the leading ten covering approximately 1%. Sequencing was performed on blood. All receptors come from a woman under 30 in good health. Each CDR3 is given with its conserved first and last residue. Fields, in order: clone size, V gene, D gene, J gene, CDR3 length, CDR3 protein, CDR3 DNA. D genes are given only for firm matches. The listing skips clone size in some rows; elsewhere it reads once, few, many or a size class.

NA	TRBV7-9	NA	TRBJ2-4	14	CASSLSRGNDIQYF	TGTGCCAGCAGCTTATCCCGGGGGAACGACATTCAGTACTTC
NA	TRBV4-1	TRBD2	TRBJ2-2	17	CASSQDGGLAGSGELFF	TGCGCCAGCAGCCAAGATGGAGGACTAGCGGGGAGCGGGGAGCTGTTTTTT
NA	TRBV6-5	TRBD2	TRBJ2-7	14	CASSYAGGSYEQYF	TGTGCCAGCAGTTACGCGGGGGGCTCTTACGAGCAGTACTTC
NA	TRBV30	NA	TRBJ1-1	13	CAWSVQVETEAFF	TGTGCCTGGAGTGTACAAGTTGAAACTGAAGCTTTCTTT
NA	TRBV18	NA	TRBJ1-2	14	CASSWDQNNYGYTF	TGTGCCAGCTCATGGGATCAGAACAACTATGGCTACACCTTC
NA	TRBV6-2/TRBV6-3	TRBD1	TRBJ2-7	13	CASSYRDSYEQYF	TGTGCCAGCAGTTACAGGGACAGCTACGAGCAGTACTTC
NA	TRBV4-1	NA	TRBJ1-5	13	CASSQGGNQPQHF	TGCGCCAGCAGCCAAGGCGGCAATCAGCCCCAGCATTTT
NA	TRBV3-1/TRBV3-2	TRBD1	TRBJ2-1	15	CASSHRQGVFNEQFF	TGTGCCAGCAGCCACCGACAGGGGGTCTTCAATGAGCAGTTCTTC
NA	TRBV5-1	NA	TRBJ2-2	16	CASSPRDFLLGGELFF	TGCGCCAGCAGCCCCCGGGACTTCCTATTGGGCGGGGAGCTGTTTTTT
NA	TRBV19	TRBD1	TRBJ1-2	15	CASSKQGTGNYGYTF	TGTGCCAGTTCCAAACAGGGGACGGGTAACTATGGCTACACCTTC
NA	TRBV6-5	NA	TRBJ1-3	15	CASTPQGTTGNTIYF	TGTGCCAGCACTCCACAGGGTACGACTGGAAACACCATATATTTT
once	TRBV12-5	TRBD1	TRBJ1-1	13	CASGWDRATEAFF	TGTGCTAGTGGTTGGGACAGGGCCACTGAAGCTTTCTTT
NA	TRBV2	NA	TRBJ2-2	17	CASSPIPRVGEAGELFF	TGTGCCAGCAGCCCTATTCCCAGGGTCGGGGAAGCCGGGGAGCTGTTTTTT
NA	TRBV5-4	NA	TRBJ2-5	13	CASSLEREETQYF	TGTGCCAGCAGCTTGGAGCGGGAAGAGACCCAGTACTTC
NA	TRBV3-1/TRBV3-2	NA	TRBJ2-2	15	CASSPEHGVTGELFF	TGTGCCAGCAGCCCGGAACACGGCGTCACCGGGGAGCTGTTTTTT
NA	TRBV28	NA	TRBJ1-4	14	CASVAQVANEKLFF	TGTGCCAGCGTGGCACAGGTAGCTAATGAAAAACTGTTTTTT
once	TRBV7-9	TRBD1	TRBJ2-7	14	CASSLARGRYEQYF	TGTGCCAGCAGCTTGGCCAGGGGGCGGTACGAGCAGTACTTC
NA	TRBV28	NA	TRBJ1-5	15	CASSYLQGFNQPQHF	TGTGCCAGCAGTTATTTACAGGGATTCAATCAGCCCCAGCATTTT
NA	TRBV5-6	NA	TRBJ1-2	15	CASSLVAGKAYGYTF	TGTGCCAGCAGCTTGGTTGCGGGAAAGGCCTATGGCTACACCTTC
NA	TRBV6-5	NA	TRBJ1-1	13	CASSSRGGTEAFF	TGTGCCAGCAGTTCAAGGGGGGGCACTGAAGCTTTCTTT
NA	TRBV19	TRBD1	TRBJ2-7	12	CASGQGFYEQYF	TGTGCCAGTGGACAGGGGTTCTACGAGCAGTACTTC
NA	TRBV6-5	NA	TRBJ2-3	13	CASSYGYTDTQYF	TGTGCCAGCAGTTACGGGTACACAGATACGCAGTATTTT
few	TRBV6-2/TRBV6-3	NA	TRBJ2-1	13	CASSYETYNEQFF	TGTGCCAGCAGTTATGAGACCTACAATGAGCAGTTCTTC
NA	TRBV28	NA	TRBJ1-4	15	CASGGTFTTNEKLFF	TGTGCCAGCGGAGGGACTTTTACAACTAATGAAAAACTGTTTTTT
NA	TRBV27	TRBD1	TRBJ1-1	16	CATKSTPTGVFTEAFF	TGTGCCACCAAGTCGACTCCTACAGGGGTCTTCACTGAAGCTTTCTTT
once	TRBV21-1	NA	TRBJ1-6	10	CASFKTPLHF	TGTGCCAGCTTCAAGACACCCCTCCACTTT
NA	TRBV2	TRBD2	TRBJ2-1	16	CASSGLAGGPLDEQFF	TGTGCCAGCAGTGGACTAGCGGGGGGGCCCCTCGATGAGCAGTTCTTC
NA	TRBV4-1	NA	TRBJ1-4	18	CASSQVVLGGYLNEKLFF	TGCGCCAGCAGCCAAGTCGTTCTCGGGGGCTATCTGAATGAAAAACTGTTTTTT
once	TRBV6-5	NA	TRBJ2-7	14	CASRSSLLSYEQYF	TGTGCCAGCAGGTCCAGCCTCCTCTCCTACGAGCAGTACTTC
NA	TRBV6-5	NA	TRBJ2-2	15	CASRGGGLGAGELFF	TGTGCCAGCAGGGGCGGAGGGCTCGGGGCCGGGGAGCTGTTTTTT
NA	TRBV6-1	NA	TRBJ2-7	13	CASSEYRLYEQYF	TGTGCCAGCAGTGAATACCGCCTCTACGAGCAGTACTTC
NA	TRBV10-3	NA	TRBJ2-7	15	CAISEGTTSSYEQYF	TGTGCCATCAGTGAGGGCACTACCAGCTCCTACGAGCAGTACTTC
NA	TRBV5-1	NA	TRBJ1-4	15	CASSPAAASNEKLFF	TGCGCCAGCAGCCCGGCGGCGGCGTCTAATGAAAAACTGTTTTTT
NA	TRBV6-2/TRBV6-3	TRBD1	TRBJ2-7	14	CASSSAGTVHEQYF	TGTGCCAGCAGTTCAGCCGGGACAGTGCACGAGCAGTACTTC
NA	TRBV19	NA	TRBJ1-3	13	CASRPWGGNTIYF	TGTGCCAGTCGACCTTGGGGAGGAAACACCATATATTTT
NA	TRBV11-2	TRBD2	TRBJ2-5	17	CASSSGLAGGTQETQYF	TGTGCCAGCAGTTCCGGACTAGCGGGGGGGACCCAAGAGACCCAGTACTTC
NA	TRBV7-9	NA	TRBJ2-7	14	CASSLPVLPYEQYF	TGTGCCAGCAGCTTACCGGTTCTCCCCTACGAGCAGTACTTC
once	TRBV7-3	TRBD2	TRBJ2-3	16	CASSLVAGGSTDTQYF	TGTGCCAGCAGCTTAGTAGCGGGGGGGAGCACAGATACGCAGTATTTT
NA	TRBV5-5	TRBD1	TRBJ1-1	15	CASSLGDRGTTEAFF	TGTGCCAGCAGCTTGGGGGACAGGGGGACCACTGAAGCTTTCTTT
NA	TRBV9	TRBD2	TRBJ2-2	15	CASSVTSGGTGELFF	TGTGCCAGCAGCGTGACTAGCGGGGGGACCGGGGAGCTGTTTTTT
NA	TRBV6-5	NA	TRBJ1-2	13	CASSPFWDGRRTF	TGTGCCAGCAGTCCTTTCTGGGACGGAAGACGGACCTTC
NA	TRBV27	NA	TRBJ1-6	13	CASSPSPDSPLHF	TGTGCCAGCAGTCCCTCTCCAGATTCACCCCTCCACTTT
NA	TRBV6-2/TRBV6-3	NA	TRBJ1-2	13	CASSSRQADGYTF	TGTGCCAGCAGTTCTCGGCAGGCCGATGGCTACACCTTC
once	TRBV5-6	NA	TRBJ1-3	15	CASSRGGRPGNTIYF	TGTGCCAGCAGCCGGGGAGGGCGCCCTGGAAACACCATATATTTT
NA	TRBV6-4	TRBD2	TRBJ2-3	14	CASSATGGLDTQYF	TGTGCCAGCAGTGCTACGGGGGGTCTAGATACGCAGTATTTT
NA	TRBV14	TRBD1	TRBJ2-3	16	CASSQDETGGTDTQYF	TGTGCCAGCAGCCAAGATGAAACAGGGGGCACAGATACGCAGTATTTT
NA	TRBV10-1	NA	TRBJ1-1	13	CASSEVYGNKAFF	TGCGCCAGCAGTGAAGTTTATGGAAATAAAGCTTTCTTT
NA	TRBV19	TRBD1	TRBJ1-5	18	CASSSGWDRGGTHQPQHF	TGTGCCAGTAGCTCCGGGTGGGACAGGGGTGGGACCCATCAGCCCCAGCATTTT
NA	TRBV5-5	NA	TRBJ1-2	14	CASSSLTGNYGYTF	TGTGCCAGCAGCTCCTTAACAGGGAACTATGGCTACACCTTC
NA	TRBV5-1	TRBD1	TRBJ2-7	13	CASRDRVSYEQYF	TGCGCCAGCAGGGACAGGGTATCCTACGAGCAGTACTTC
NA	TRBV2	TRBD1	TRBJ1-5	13	CASREDRGEPQHF	TGTGCCAGCAGGGAGGACAGGGGTGAGCCCCAGCATTTT
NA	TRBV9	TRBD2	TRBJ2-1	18	CASSFSPTDQRGGPEQFF	TGTGCCAGCAGCTTTTCCCCGACGGACCAGCGGGGGGGCCCTGAGCAGTTCTTC
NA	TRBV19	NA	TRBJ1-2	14	CASSSWAGFSGYTF	TGTGCCAGTAGTTCATGGGCAGGTTTTAGTGGCTACACCTTC